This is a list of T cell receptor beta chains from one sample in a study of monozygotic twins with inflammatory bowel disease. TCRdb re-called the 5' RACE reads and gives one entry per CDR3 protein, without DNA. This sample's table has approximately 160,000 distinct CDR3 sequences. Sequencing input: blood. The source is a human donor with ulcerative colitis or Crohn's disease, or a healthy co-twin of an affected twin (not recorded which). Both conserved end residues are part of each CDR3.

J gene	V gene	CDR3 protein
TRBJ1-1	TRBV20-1	CSATDGNTEAFF
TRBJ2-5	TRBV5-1	CASSLAAGFQETQYF
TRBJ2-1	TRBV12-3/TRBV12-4	CASTRGYEQFF
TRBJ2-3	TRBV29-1	CSVEGHFSTDTQYF
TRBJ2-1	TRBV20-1	CSATTGGYNEQFF
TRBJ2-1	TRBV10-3	CAISEGVGLENEQFF
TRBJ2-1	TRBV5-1	CASSPSGAREEQFF
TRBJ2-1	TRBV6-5	CASSYVAGWAYNEQFF
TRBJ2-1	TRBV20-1	CSAREGLNSYNEQFF
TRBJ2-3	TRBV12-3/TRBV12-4	CAVRLAGGPNTQYF
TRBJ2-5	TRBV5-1	CASSLGVLQETQYF
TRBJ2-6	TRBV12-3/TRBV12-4	CASTYGANVLTF
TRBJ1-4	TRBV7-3	CASSFDRINEKLFF
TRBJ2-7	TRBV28	CASSFPVGISYEQYF
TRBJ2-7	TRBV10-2	CASSKGMTYEQYF
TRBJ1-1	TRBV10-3	CAIAGTNGGTEAFF
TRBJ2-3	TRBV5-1	CASSLRGLFTDTQYF
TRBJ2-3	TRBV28	CASSPGTIHTQYF
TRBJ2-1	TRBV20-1	CSAREGGRDYNEQFF
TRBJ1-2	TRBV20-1	CRTGGAYPNYGYTF
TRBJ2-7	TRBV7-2	CASSLSGRAYEQYF
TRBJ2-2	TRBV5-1	CASSFEAQGRRTGELFF
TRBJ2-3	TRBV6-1	CASRATGSRTDTQYF
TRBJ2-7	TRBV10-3	CAISVRGGAYEQYF
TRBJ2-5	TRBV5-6	CASSFGHTIQETQYF
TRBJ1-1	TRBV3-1	CASSQVGDKVGYTEAFF
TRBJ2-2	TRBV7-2	CASSLFGGNTGELFF
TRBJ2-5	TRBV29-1	CSVLIWGGTQGETQYF
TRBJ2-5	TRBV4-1	CASSQPGPGETQYF
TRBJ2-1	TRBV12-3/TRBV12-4	CASSHRLAGSPNEQFF
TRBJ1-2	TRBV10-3	CAISGRLEGRDGGYTF
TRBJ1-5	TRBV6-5	CASSKGPGPQHF
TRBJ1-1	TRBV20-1	CSAERGNTTEAFF
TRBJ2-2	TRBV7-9	CASSLARDRHTGELFF
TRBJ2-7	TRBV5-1	CASSLTLTSGVSYEQYF
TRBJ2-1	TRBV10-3	CAISESAGGAYNEQFF
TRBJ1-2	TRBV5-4	CASSLEGEHGYTF
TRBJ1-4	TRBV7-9	CASSLALGPEREKLFF
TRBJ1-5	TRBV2	CASSSRSYNQPQHF
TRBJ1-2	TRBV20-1	CSANDRGLGYTF
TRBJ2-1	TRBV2	CASSEVASGAYNEQFF
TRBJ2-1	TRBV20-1	CSAHGTSPYNEQFF
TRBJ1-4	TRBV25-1	CASSRLGTGNEKLFF
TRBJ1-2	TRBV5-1	CASSFGLGTADGYTF
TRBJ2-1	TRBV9	CASSATGDAYNEQFF
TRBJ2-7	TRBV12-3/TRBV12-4	CASTVGGIYEQYF
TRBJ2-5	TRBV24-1	CATSDLGLEETQYF
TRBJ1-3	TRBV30	CAWSAGRWSGNTIYF
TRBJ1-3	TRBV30	CAGGVSGNTIYF
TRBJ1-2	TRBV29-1	CSVVETRQNYGYTF
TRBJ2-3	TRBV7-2	CASSMTGDGTDTQYF
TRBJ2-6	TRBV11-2	CASSLSPSVAGGPGANVLTF
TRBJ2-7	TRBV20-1	CSARDPDRAFYEQYF
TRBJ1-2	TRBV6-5	CASSHNRDQYGYTF
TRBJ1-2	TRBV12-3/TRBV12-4	CASSLGYGRDRGYTF
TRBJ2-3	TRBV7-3	CASSFSGGQGLRAQYF
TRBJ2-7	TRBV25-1	CAIQPRTSGRIYEQYF
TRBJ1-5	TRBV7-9	CASSDRQGNQPQHF
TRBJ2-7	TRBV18	CASSPDGSYEQYF
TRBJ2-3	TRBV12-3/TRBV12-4	CASTVWGPTDTQYF